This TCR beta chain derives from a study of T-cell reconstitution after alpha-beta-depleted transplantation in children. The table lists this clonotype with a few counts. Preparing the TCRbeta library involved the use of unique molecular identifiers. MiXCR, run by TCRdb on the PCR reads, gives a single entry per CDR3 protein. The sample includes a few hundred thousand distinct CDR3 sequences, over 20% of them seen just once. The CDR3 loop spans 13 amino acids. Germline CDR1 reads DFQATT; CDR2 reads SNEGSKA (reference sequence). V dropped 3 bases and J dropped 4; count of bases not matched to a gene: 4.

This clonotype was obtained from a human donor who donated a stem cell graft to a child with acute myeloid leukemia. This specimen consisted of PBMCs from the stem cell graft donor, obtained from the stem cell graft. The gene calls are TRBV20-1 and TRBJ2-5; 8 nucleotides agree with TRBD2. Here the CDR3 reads CSASSLAGETQYF. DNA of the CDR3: TGCAGTGCTAGTAGCCTAGCGGGAGAGACCCAGTACTTC.